The 9 T cell receptor beta chains listed next were all sequenced from one sample in a study of blood T cells in healthy people across ages. A second about 7 to 11 cycle PCR used barcoded and J-beta primers. TCRdb redid the calling of the 5' RACE reads with MiXCR, one entry per CDR3 protein. In the table there are roughly 1.9 million distinct CDR3 sequences, roughly 43% of which are singletons. Sequenced material: blood. The origin of the receptors is a human donor in good health.

In its sample, this clonotype was seen a few times. V gene TRBV12-3 or TRBV12-4 combines with J gene TRBJ2-1; the D is unclear. The CDR3 length is 12 residues. V gave up 6 bases and J gave up 7 bases, with 10 bases separating them. The CDR3: CASSHPTNEQFF. CDR3 coding DNA: TGTGCCAGCAGCCATCCGACTAATGAGCAGTTCTTC.

This clonotype has only a few counts. The V and J genes are TRBV29-1 and TRBJ2-7; TRBD1 matches at 7 bases. CDR3 length equals 13 residues. Germline V gives CDR1 SQVTM, CDR2 ANQGSEA. The J segment lost 3 bases and the V segment lost 1 base, leaving 3 bases of the junction unmatched. The CDR3 DNA is TGCAGCGTTGAAGTGCAGGGGGACTACGAGCAGTACTTC. Amino acids: CSVEVQGDYEQYF.

This clonotype appeared a single time. The rearrangement joins TRBV12-3 or TRBV12-4 to TRBJ2-1; possible D gene TRBD2, 5 bases. Trimming removed 8 bases from V and 8 bases from J, with 13 bases in between. CDR3 length equals 12 residues. CDR3 protein: CASAQRVHEQFF. The CDR3 nucleotides read TGTGCCAGCGCACAGAGGGTCCATGAGCAGTTCTTC.

This chain joins TRBV7-9 and TRBJ2-7; TRBD1 aligns across 8 bases. V gave up 1 base and J gave up 3 bases; unmatched junction bases: 8. From germline, CDR1 is SEHNR and CDR2 FQNEAQ (reference sequence). The CDR3 loop spans 16 amino acids. CDR3 region: CASSLGGSGGIYEQYF. CDR3 nucleotides: TGTGCCAGCAGCTTAGGAGGGTCAGGGGGCATCTACGAGCAGTACTTC. The full variable domain, completed using reference TRBV7-9 and TRBJ2-7, is DTGVSQNPRHKITKRGQNVTFRCDPISEHNRLYWYRQTLGQGPEFLTYFQNEAQLEKSRLLSDRFSAERPKGSFSTLEIQRTEQGDSAMYLCASSLGGSGGIYEQYFGPGTRLTVT.

The chain joins TRBV6-5 to TRBJ2-7, with 9 bases matching TRBD1. The germline CDR1 and CDR2 sequences are MNHEY and SVGAGI. V trimming: 2 bases; J trimming: 1 base; junction bases outside the gene matches: 3. The CDR3 is 15 amino acids. CDR3 nucleotide sequence: TGTGCCAGCAGTTACCCGACAGGGGGTTCCTACGAGCAGTACTTC. Protein: CASSYPTGGSYEQYF.

The CDR3 spells CSASGDMNTEAFF. In DNA form, the CDR3 reads TGCAGTGCTAGCGGTGATATGAACACTGAAGCTTTCTTT. The chain uses TRBV20-1 and TRBJ1-1; D uncertain. From germline, CDR1 is DFQATT and CDR2 SNEGSKA (reference sequence). This CDR3 is 13 amino acids long. V was trimmed by 3 bases and J by 0 bases, leaving 8 bases between them.

About this clonotype: At one of its ends the junction is not consistent with the germline gene, which may arise from a read error. V gene TRBV6-2 or TRBV6-3 combines with J gene TRBJ2-3; TRBD2 matches at 9 bases. Germline lookup yields CDR1 MNHEY and CDR2 SVGEGT. The CDR3 length is 16 residues. This chain's CDR3 is CAGSHRGLASTDTQYF. CDR3 coding DNA: TGTGCCGGCAGTCACAGGGGACTAGCCTCTACAGATACGCAGTATTTT.

This clonotype was picked up a small number of times. J is TRBJ2-7 and V is TRBV6-2 or TRBV6-3; D is possibly TRBD2 (5 bases). Deletions cut 5 bases from V and 5 bases from J, with 22 bases between. The CDR3 loop spans 16 amino acids. CDR1 MNHEY and CDR2 SVGEGT come from the germline V gene. The CDR3 region has the DNA TGTGCCAGCAGTCCCCGTTTTACTAGAACCAAGGACGAGCAGTACTTC. Protein sequence: CASSPRFTRTKDEQYF.

A few counts support this clonotype. V is TRBV5-1 and J is TRBJ2-1, with D perhaps being TRBD1 or TRBD2 (5 bases each). The CDR3 length is 12 residues. The germline CDR1 and CDR2 sequences are SGHRS and YFSETQ. The V gene lost 2 bases and the J gene lost 12 bases, with 12 bases spanning the gap. Here the CDR3 DNA reads TGCGCCAGCAGCTTAGGGACCCACCTGCAGTTCTTC. Translation gives CASSLGTHLQFF.